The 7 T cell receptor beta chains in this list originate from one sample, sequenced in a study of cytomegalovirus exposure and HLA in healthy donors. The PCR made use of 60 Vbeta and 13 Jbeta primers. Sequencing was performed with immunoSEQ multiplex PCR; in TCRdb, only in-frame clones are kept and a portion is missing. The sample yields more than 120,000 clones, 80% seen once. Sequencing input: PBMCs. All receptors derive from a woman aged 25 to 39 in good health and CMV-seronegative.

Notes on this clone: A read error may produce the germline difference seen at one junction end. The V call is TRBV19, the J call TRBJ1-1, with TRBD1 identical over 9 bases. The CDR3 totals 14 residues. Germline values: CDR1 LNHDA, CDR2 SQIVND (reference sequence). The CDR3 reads CAGSIRTGDTEAFF. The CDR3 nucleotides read TGTGCCGGTAGTATCAGGACAGGGGATACTGAAGCTTTCTTT.

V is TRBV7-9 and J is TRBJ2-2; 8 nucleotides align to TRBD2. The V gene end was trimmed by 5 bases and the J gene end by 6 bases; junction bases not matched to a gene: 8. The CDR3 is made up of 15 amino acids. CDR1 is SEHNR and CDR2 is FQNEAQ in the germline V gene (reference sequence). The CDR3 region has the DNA TGTGCCAGCAGCGCCGGACTAGCCAGTCCCGGGGAGCTGTTTTTT. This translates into CASSAGLASPGELFF.

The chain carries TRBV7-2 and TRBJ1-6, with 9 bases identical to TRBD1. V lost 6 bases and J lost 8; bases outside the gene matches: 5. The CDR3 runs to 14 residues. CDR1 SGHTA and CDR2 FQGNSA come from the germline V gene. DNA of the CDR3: TGTGCCAGCAGGACCGGGACAGGGTATTCACCCCTCCACTTT. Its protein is CASRTGTGYSPLHF. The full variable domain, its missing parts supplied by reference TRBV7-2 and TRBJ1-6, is GAGVSQSPSNKVTEKGKDVELRCDPISGHTALYWYRQSLGQGLEFLIYFQGNSAPDKSGLPSDRFSAERTGGSVSTLTIQRTQQEDSAVYLCASRTGTGYSPLHFGNGTRLTVT.

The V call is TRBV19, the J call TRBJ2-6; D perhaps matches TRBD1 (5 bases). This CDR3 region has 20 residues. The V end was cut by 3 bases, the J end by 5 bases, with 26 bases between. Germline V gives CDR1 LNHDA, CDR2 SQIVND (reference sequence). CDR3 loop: CASSMLPADRTPLWANVLTF. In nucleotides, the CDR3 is TGTGCCAGTAGTATGTTACCCGCCGACAGAACCCCTCTGTGGGCCAACGTCCTGACTTTC.

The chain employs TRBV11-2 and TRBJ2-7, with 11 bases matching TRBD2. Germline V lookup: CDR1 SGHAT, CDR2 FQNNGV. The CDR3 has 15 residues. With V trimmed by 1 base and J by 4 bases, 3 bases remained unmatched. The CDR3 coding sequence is TGTGCCAGCAGCTTAGCGGCTAGCGGGGGGTACGAGCAGTACTTC. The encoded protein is CASSLAASGGYEQYF.

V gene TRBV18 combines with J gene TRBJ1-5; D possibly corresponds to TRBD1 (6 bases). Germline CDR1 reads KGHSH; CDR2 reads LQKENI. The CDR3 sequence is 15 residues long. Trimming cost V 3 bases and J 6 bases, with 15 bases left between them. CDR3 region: CASSPYQGPGQPQHF. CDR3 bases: TGTGCCAGCTCACCTTACCAGGGGCCCGGTCAGCCCCAGCATTTT. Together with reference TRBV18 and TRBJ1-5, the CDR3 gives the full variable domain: NAGVMQNPRHLVRRRGQEARLRCSPMKGHSHVYWYRQLPEEGLKFMVYLQKENIIDESGMPKERFSAEFPKEGPSILRIQQVVRGDSAAYFCASSPYQGPGQPQHFGDGTRLSIL.

The CDR3 spells CASSMWGTGAGQPQHF. In nucleotides, the CDR3 is TGTGCCAGTAGTATGTGGGGTACAGGGGCCGGTCAGCCCCAGCATTTT. This chain connects TRBV19 to TRBJ1-5; 7 bases match TRBD1. The ends lost 3 bases at V and 6 bases at J; junction bases unmatched: 11. This CDR3 comprises 16 residues. Looked up from germline, CDR1 is LNHDA and CDR2 is SQIVND (reference sequence).